Each of the 20 T cell receptor beta chains below was sequenced from the same sample in a study of CD8+CD57+ T cells in acquired aplastic anemia. Profiles of TCR beta VDJ and CDR3 were generated from a genomic DNA template. TCRdb independently ran MiXCR on the reads; one entry per CDR3 protein. This table holds 33,000 or so distinct CDR3 sequences, more than 65% found once. The sequenced material came from sorted CD4+, CD8+, or CD8+CD57+ T cells (not recorded which) from PBMCs. The receptors stem from a human donor in good health, serving as a control.

The V call is TRBV25-1, the J call TRBJ1-4, with no clear D. The length of the CDR3 is 13 residues. V shed 5 bases and J shed 8 bases, with 12 bases lying between them. Germline CDR1 and CDR2: MGHDK and SYGVNS. The CDR3 loop reads CASSSLAAEKLFF. The CDR3 nucleotides read TGTGCCAGCAGTTCCTTGGCGGCAGAAAAACTGTTTTTT.

As DNA, the CDR3 is TGTGCCAGCAGTGATCGGACAGGGGTCGGAAACACCATATATTTT. The encoded protein is CASSDRTGVGNTIYF. The gene calls are TRBV2 and TRBJ1-3; 9 positions match TRBD1. The junction had 4 bases not matched to a gene; V was cut back by 3 bases and J by 4 bases. From germline, CDR1 is SNHLY and CDR2 FYNNEI. The CDR3 length is 15 residues.

This sequence joins TRBV29-1 and TRBJ2-7; 7 bases line up with TRBD1. This CDR3 region has 12 residues. J lost 7 bases, V lost 2 bases, and 5 bases had no gene match. Per the germline V gene, CDR1 is SQVTM and CDR2 is ANQGSEA. CDR3 in DNA: TGCAGCGTTGAACGCATCAGGGGGGAGCAGTACTTC. Encoded protein: CSVERIRGEQYF.

The chain is built from TRBV20-1 and TRBJ2-3; 8 bases align to TRBD1. This CDR3 is 14 amino acids long. The V gene end was trimmed by 4 bases and the J gene end by 4 bases; junction bases not matched to a gene: 7. Germline V gives CDR1 DFQATT, CDR2 SNEGSKA (reference sequence). The CDR3 nucleotides are TGCAGTGCTACAGAGGACAGGGACGCAGATACGCAGTATTTT. This codes for CSATEDRDADTQYF.

V and J are TRBV24-1 and TRBJ2-7, with D possibly called TRBD1 or TRBD2 (5 bases each). CDR1 is KGHDR, CDR2 SFDVKD, per germline. CDR3 length: 14 residues. The V end was cut by 9 bases, the J end by 5 bases, with 19 bases between. Written as DNA, the CDR3 is TGTGCCACCGCCCCACCAGGGACGGGGAACGAGCAGTACTTC. Encoded protein: CATAPPGTGNEQYF.

The genes are TRBV2 and TRBJ2-1; 7 nucleotides match TRBD1. CDR1 and CDR2 from the germline V gene are SNHLY and FYNNEI. Trimming cost V 6 bases and J 4 bases; bases outside gene matches: 9. CDR3 size: 15 residues. DNA of the CDR3: TGTGCCAGCAGCCAAGCCCCGGGACAGTACAATGAGCAGTTCTTC. This codes for CASSQAPGQYNEQFF.

V usage is TRBV29-1 and J usage is TRBJ1-2; D is unresolved. V lost 1 base, J lost 10 bases, and 13 bases lay in between. The CDR3 spans 12 residues. CDR1 is SQVTM, CDR2 ANQGSEA, per germline. This CDR3 reads CSVEGRGWDYTF. Written as DNA, the CDR3 is TGCAGCGTTGAAGGGCGAGGGTGGGACTACACCTTC.

The chain uses TRBV19 and TRBJ2-7; D may correspond to TRBD1 or TRBD2 (6 bases each). The CDR3 has 14 amino acids. CDR1 and CDR2 (germline): LNHDA, SQIVND (reference sequence). Trimming left V 1 base short and J 6 bases short, with 13 bases between. CDR3 nucleotides: TGTGCCAGTAGTATAGGAGGGGGGACTGGCGAGCAGTACTTC. Translating gives CASSIGGGTGEQYF.

The V call is TRBV19, the J call TRBJ2-7; no clear D. Germline-derived CDR1 and CDR2 are LNHDA and SQIVND (reference sequence). The CDR3 runs to 13 residues. Trimming removed 6 bases at V and 3 bases at J, with 12 bases between. The CDR3 nucleotides read TGTGCCAGTAGCATCCGTGGGGACTACGAGCAGTACTTC. It yields the protein CASSIRGDYEQYF.

This clonotype was counted between two and nine times. V is TRBV5-1 and J is TRBJ1-1, with a possible D match to TRBD1 (5 bases). The V end lost 0 bases, the J end lost 5 bases, and 14 bases lay between the germline ends. The CDR3 covers 15 residues. The germline V gene has CDR1 SGHRS and CDR2 YFSETQ. The CDR3 DNA reads as TGCGCCAGCAGCTTGGGGCGTCAGGGCGAGACTGAAGCTTTCTTT. Amino acid sequence: CASSLGRQGETEAFF.

The chain joins TRBV7-2 to TRBJ1-3; D not certain. With 2 bases removed from V and 0 bases from J, the gap between germline ends came to 8 bases. Germline CDR1 reads SGHTA; CDR2 reads FQGNSA. The CDR3 loop spans 15 amino acids. In DNA, the CDR3 is TGTGCCAGCAGCTTAATCGGCTCCTCTGGAAACACCATATATTTT. It encodes CASSLIGSSGNTIYF.

The gene calls are TRBV24-1 and TRBJ2-3, with 8 bases aligning to TRBD2. Germline CDR1 is KGHDR and CDR2 is SFDVKD. Trimming took 0 bases from V and 1 from J; bases not matched to a gene: 5. The CDR3 runs 17 residues. This chain's CDR3 is CATSDLQATSGTDTQYF. In DNA, the CDR3 is TGTGCCACCAGTGATTTGCAGGCGACTAGCGGCACAGATACGCAGTATTTT.

The chain combines TRBV11-2 with TRBJ1-6; TRBD1 might be the D (5 bases). V was pared by 6 bases and J by 9 bases, with 21 bases between. This CDR3 comprises 16 residues. Germline V gene sequence: CDR1 SGHAT, CDR2 FQNNGV. The CDR3 here is CASRHATTRDFSPLHF. The CDR3 region has the DNA TGTGCCAGCAGACATGCCACCACCAGGGATTTTTCACCCCTCCACTTT.

This clonotype ranks as medium-sized (0.01 to 0.1%). The V and J genes are TRBV13 and TRBJ2-5; the D gene is possibly TRBD1 (7 bases). Germline V gives CDR1 PRHDT, CDR2 FYEKMQ (reference sequence). The CDR3 is 14 residues long. V gave up 3 bases and J gave up 5 bases, with 13 bases separating them. CDR3 DNA sequence: TGTGCCAGCAGCTTGGAGGGGGCTACGGAGACCCAGTACTTC. The encoded protein is CASSLEGATETQYF.

This clonotype was observed once. The chain recombines TRBV25-1 with TRBJ1-6; D unclear. Germline V gene lookup returns CDR1 MGHDK and CDR2 SYGVNS. The CDR3 consists of 13 residues. Trimming removed 0 bases at V and 8 bases at J, with 5 bases between. DNA of the CDR3: TGTGCCAGCAGTGAATACCCCGATTCACCCCTCCACTTT. As protein: CASSEYPDSPLHF.

This clonotype was recorded only once. The rearrangement uses TRBV7-9 and TRBJ1-1, with unresolved D. Trimming left V 7 bases short and J 1 base short, with 10 bases between. This CDR3 is built from 13 residues. CDR1 is SEHNR, CDR2 FQNEAQ, per germline (reference sequence). CDR3 nucleotide sequence: TGTGCCAGCACCCCCCCCGGGAACACTGAAGCTTTCTTT. This encodes CASTPPGNTEAFF. Supplemented by reference TRBV7-9 and TRBJ1-1, the full variable domain reads DTGVSQNPRHKITKRGQNVTFRCDPISEHNRLYWYRQTLGQGPEFLTYFQNEAQLEKSRLLSDRFSAERPKGSFSTLEIQRTEQGDSAMYLCASTPPGNTEAFFGQGTRLTVV.

This clonotype has more than one count but fewer than ten. The V and J genes are TRBV20-1 and TRBJ2-1, with 10 bases matching TRBD2. Germline CDR1 is DFQATT and CDR2 is SNEGSKA (reference sequence). V trimming: 0 bases; J trimming: 5 bases; junction bases outside the gene matches: 1. This CDR3 region has 14 residues. The CDR3: CSARELAGNNEQFF. CDR3 in DNA: TGCAGTGCTAGAGAACTAGCGGGGAACAATGAGCAGTTCTTC.

CDR3 region: CASVPGLAGDLYEQYF. The CDR3 DNA is TGCGCCAGCGTCCCGGGACTAGCGGGGGACCTCTACGAGCAGTACTTC. The gene calls are TRBV10-1 and TRBJ2-7; 14 bases agree with TRBD2. The CDR3 has 16 amino acids. The V and J ends lost 8 bases and 3 bases, in that order; junction bases with no gene match: 9. CDR1 WNHNN and CDR2 SYGVQD come from the germline V gene (reference sequence).

The V call is TRBV7-2, the J call TRBJ1-6; no definite D call. CDR1 SGHTA and CDR2 FQGNSA come from the germline V gene. V dropped 5 bases and J dropped 5 bases, with 10 bases sitting between them. CDR3 length: 14 residues. For the CDR3, the DNA is TGTGCCAGCAGCCTCCGGACTAATAATTCACCCCTCCACTTT. The encoded protein is CASSLRTNNSPLHF.

This rearrangement joins TRBV2 to TRBJ2-2; 9 nucleotides agree with TRBD1. The CDR3 totals 13 residues. Germline assignment: CDR1 SNHLY and CDR2 FYNNEI. The junction had 1 base not matched to a gene; V was cut back by 8 bases and J by 3 bases. The CDR3, as DNA: TGTGCCAGCTGGGACAGGGACACCGGGGAGCTGTTTTTT. It is translated as CASWDRDTGELFF.